This T cell receptor beta chain was obtained from a study of beta chain features in type 1 diabetes. Note on this clone: Its specificity is not known.

Donors underwent one heparinised blood draw, 100 to 150 mL on average. Study findings and constraints: Patients with type 1 diabetes showed fewer VDJ junction insertions and more deletions. Naive, central memory and Treg TCRB repertoires appeared more alike in patients than in healthy donors.

The V and J ends lost 7 bases and 6 bases respectively, with 4 bases between them. Germline CDR1 and CDR2: SEHNR and FQNEAQ (reference sequence). CDR3 length: 10 amino acids. Sequenced material consisted of expressed TCRB transcripts (all of the isolated RNA was reverse transcribed). Profiled with immunoSEQ multiplex PCR; TCRdb holds only in-frame clones, not every one. The sample includes 240,000 or so clones, around 65% of them seen just once. The clonotype comes from a man younger than 45 in good health. Sequencing was done on a sample of naive CD4+ T cells from blood. The rearrangement links TRBV7-9 to TRBJ2-1; the D is unclear. The CDR3 coding sequence is TGTGCCAGCACAACCAATGAGCAGTTCTTC. It yields the protein CASTTNEQFF.